Listed below are T cell receptor beta chains from one sample, sequenced in a study of blood T cells in healthy people across ages. A single record per CDR3 protein comes from TCRdb applying MiXCR to the 5' RACE reads. Among about 1.4 million distinct CDR3 sequences listed, around 59% were seen once. Sequenced: blood. These receptors were collected from a man aged 18 to 30 in good health. CDR3s include the opening cysteine and the closing phenylalanine or tryptophan. The order of the fields is V gene, clone size, J gene, D gene, CDR3 DNA, CDR3 protein. A D gene is named only where the DNA matches it firmly. Clone sizes are given selectively: once, few, many, or a class where the clone is expanded.

V gene: TRBV20-1
clone size: .
J gene: TRBJ2-1
D gene: TRBD2
CDR3 DNA: TGCAGCGCTAGATTTTTCGGGGGGGGGTACAATGAGCAGTTCTTC
CDR3 protein: CSARFFGGGYNEQFF

V gene: TRBV20-1
clone size: .
J gene: TRBJ2-3
D gene: .
CDR3 DNA: TGCAGTGCTAGCAAGCGGATCACAGATACGCAGTATTTT
CDR3 protein: CSASKRITDTQYF

V gene: TRBV20-1
clone size: .
J gene: TRBJ2-7
D gene: .
CDR3 DNA: TGCAGTGGGTCCGCGCTTTCCCCTTCCTACGAGCAGTACTTC
CDR3 protein: CSGSALSPSYEQYF

V gene: TRBV14
clone size: few
J gene: TRBJ2-7
D gene: .
CDR3 DNA: TGTGCCAGCAGGGACAACAGGGTACGGGGCGAGCAGTACTTC
CDR3 protein: CASRDNRVRGEQYF

V gene: TRBV12-3/TRBV12-4
clone size: .
J gene: TRBJ2-1
D gene: .
CDR3 DNA: TGTGCCAGCAGTTCCTGGACCCCCTTATTATACAATGAGCAGTTCTTC
CDR3 protein: CASSSWTPLLYNEQFF

V gene: TRBV29-1
clone size: .
J gene: TRBJ2-1
D gene: .
CDR3 DNA: TGCAGCGTTGCCAAGGGGGACAACGTCCCTTATGAGCAGTTCTTC
CDR3 protein: CSVAKGDNVPYEQFF

V gene: TRBV7-2
clone size: .
J gene: TRBJ1-4
D gene: .
CDR3 DNA: TGTGCCAGCAGCGCCCTGGGACTGCCTAATGAAAAACTGTTTTTT
CDR3 protein: CASSALGLPNEKLFF

V gene: TRBV15
clone size: .
J gene: TRBJ2-1
D gene: .
CDR3 DNA: TGTGCCACCAGCAGAGATATTCTCGGTGAGCAGTTCTTC
CDR3 protein: CATSRDILGEQFF

V gene: TRBV2
clone size: .
J gene: TRBJ2-7
D gene: TRBD2
CDR3 DNA: TGTGCCAGCAGTGAATTGTCTAGCGGGGGTACCTACGAGCAGTACTTC
CDR3 protein: CASSELSSGGTYEQYF

V gene: TRBV29-1
clone size: .
J gene: TRBJ2-7
D gene: TRBD2
CDR3 DNA: TGCAGCGTTGGAGGGCTCAGCGGGAGAGACGAGCAGTACTTC
CDR3 protein: CSVGGLSGRDEQYF

V gene: TRBV5-1
clone size: many
J gene: TRBJ2-3
D gene: .
CDR3 DNA: TGTGCCAGCAGCTTAGACAGCACAGATACGCAGTATTTT
CDR3 protein: CASSLDSTDTQYF

V gene: TRBV14
clone size: .
J gene: TRBJ1-2
D gene: .
CDR3 DNA: TGTGCCAGCAGTCCCCAAAGGAACTATGGCTACACCTTC
CDR3 protein: CASSPQRNYGYTF

V gene: TRBV11-3
clone size: .
J gene: TRBJ1-5
D gene: .
CDR3 DNA: TGTGCCAGCAGCTTAGTTGTGAGGAACAGGCAGCCCCAGCATTTT
CDR3 protein: CASSLVVRNRQPQHF

V gene: TRBV27
clone size: few
J gene: TRBJ2-1
D gene: .
CDR3 DNA: TGTGCCAGCACCACGAGCAGACCTCCGGATCAATTATATGAGCAGTTCTTC
CDR3 protein: CASTTSRPPDQLYEQFF

V gene: TRBV2
clone size: .
J gene: TRBJ2-7
D gene: TRBD2
CDR3 DNA: TGTGCCAGCAATAGCGGGAGTTACGAGCAGTACTTC
CDR3 protein: CASNSGSYEQYF

V gene: TRBV12-3/TRBV12-4
clone size: few
J gene: TRBJ2-7
D gene: .
CDR3 DNA: TGTGCCAGCAGTTTAGGATACCCAACCCAGTACTTC
CDR3 protein: CASSLGYPTQYF

V gene: TRBV6-5
clone size: .
J gene: TRBJ1-2
D gene: .
CDR3 DNA: TGTGCCAGCAGTTTAAGCGGCAGGGTCGTAAATGGCTACACCTTC
CDR3 protein: CASSLSGRVVNGYTF

V gene: TRBV9
clone size: .
J gene: TRBJ2-3
D gene: .
CDR3 DNA: TGTGCCAGCAGCCCCGACGCCAGGCCCACAGATACGCAGTATTTT
CDR3 protein: CASSPDARPTDTQYF

V gene: TRBV28
clone size: .
J gene: TRBJ1-2
D gene: .
CDR3 DNA: TGTGCCAGCAGTTTCAAAACGGCCCTGGGGGGCTACACCTTC
CDR3 protein: CASSFKTALGGYTF

V gene: TRBV20-1
clone size: .
J gene: TRBJ1-4
D gene: .
CDR3 DNA: TGCAGTGCTAGGAGGGGCCTAAATGAAAAACTGTTTTTT
CDR3 protein: CSARRGLNEKLFF

V gene: TRBV6-5
clone size: .
J gene: TRBJ2-4
D gene: TRBD1
CDR3 DNA: TGTGCCAGCCGAGGCCCAGGGGGCATTCAGTACTTC
CDR3 protein: CASRGPGGIQYF

V gene: TRBV20-1
clone size: few
J gene: TRBJ2-5
D gene: .
CDR3 DNA: TGCAGTGCTAGGAGGCCCCTGGAAGAGACCCAGTACTTC
CDR3 protein: CSARRPLEETQYF

V gene: TRBV5-1
clone size: few
J gene: TRBJ1-2
D gene: .
CDR3 DNA: TGCGCCAGCAGCTTCGGGAGGGGAAACTATGGCTACACCTTC
CDR3 protein: CASSFGRGNYGYTF

V gene: TRBV27
clone size: .
J gene: TRBJ2-7
D gene: .
CDR3 DNA: TGTGCCAGCAGTTTAAAGGCGGATGGGGTTGGCGAGCAGTACTTC
CDR3 protein: CASSLKADGVGEQYF

V gene: TRBV6-5
clone size: few
J gene: TRBJ2-1
D gene: .
CDR3 DNA: TGTGCCAGCAGTTACCAGGGGCAGAATGAGCAGTTCTTC
CDR3 protein: CASSYQGQNEQFF

V gene: TRBV5-1
clone size: .
J gene: TRBJ2-7
D gene: TRBD1
CDR3 DNA: TGCGCCAGCAGCTTCGGACAGGGGGCCTCCGAGCAGTACTTC
CDR3 protein: CASSFGQGASEQYF

V gene: TRBV7-2
clone size: .
J gene: TRBJ1-4
D gene: TRBD1
CDR3 DNA: TGTGCCAGCAGCTTAACAGCAGGGGGGGGTTATGAAAAACTGTTTTTT
CDR3 protein: CASSLTAGGGYEKLFF

V gene: TRBV7-9
clone size: .
J gene: TRBJ1-2
D gene: .
CDR3 DNA: TGTGCCAGCAGCTTGAGACCATTATTTGATGGGTATTTCGGTGGCTACACCTTC
CDR3 protein: CASSLRPLFDGYFGGYTF

V gene: TRBV7-9
clone size: .
J gene: TRBJ1-1
D gene: TRBD1
CDR3 DNA: TGTGCCAGCAGCTTCTGGACAGGTCGAATGAACACTGAAGCTTTCTTT
CDR3 protein: CASSFWTGRMNTEAFF

V gene: TRBV7-2
clone size: few
J gene: TRBJ2-5
D gene: .
CDR3 DNA: TGTGCCAGCGCGCCCCAAATGAGTGGAGAGACCCAGTACTTC
CDR3 protein: CASAPQMSGETQYF

V gene: TRBV11-2
clone size: .
J gene: TRBJ2-7
D gene: TRBD1
CDR3 DNA: TGTGCCAGCAGCTTTGGATCAGGGGGCTACGAGCAGTACTTC
CDR3 protein: CASSFGSGGYEQYF

V gene: TRBV4-1
clone size: many
J gene: TRBJ2-7
D gene: .
CDR3 DNA: TGCGCCAGCAGCCAAGATCGGGGTCCCTACGAGCAGTACTTC
CDR3 protein: CASSQDRGPYEQYF

V gene: TRBV10-3
clone size: .
J gene: TRBJ1-2
D gene: .
CDR3 DNA: TGTGCCATCAGTGACGGGGCTGGCTATGGCTACACCTTC
CDR3 protein: CAISDGAGYGYTF

V gene: TRBV12-3/TRBV12-4
clone size: .
J gene: TRBJ1-6
D gene: TRBD1
CDR3 DNA: TGTGCCAGCAGCCCCGACAGGGGGTCCTATAATTCACCCCTCCACTTT
CDR3 protein: CASSPDRGSYNSPLHF

V gene: TRBV4-1
clone size: few
J gene: TRBJ1-5
D gene: TRBD1
CDR3 DNA: TGCGCCAGCAGCCTCAGGGGGGCGAGCAGCAATCAGCCCCAGCATTTT
CDR3 protein: CASSLRGASSNQPQHF

V gene: TRBV15
clone size: .
J gene: TRBJ2-6
D gene: .
CDR3 DNA: TGTGCCACCAGCAGAGATACAGGCTCTGGGGCCAACGTCCTGACTTTC
CDR3 protein: CATSRDTGSGANVLTF

V gene: TRBV25-1
clone size: .
J gene: TRBJ1-1
D gene: .
CDR3 DNA: TGTGCCAGCACAGTTGCCACTGAAGCTTTCTTT
CDR3 protein: CASTVATEAFF

V gene: TRBV20-1
clone size: .
J gene: TRBJ2-3
D gene: TRBD2
CDR3 DNA: TGCAGTGCTAGTCTTAGACTAGCGGGAGGGCCTGGAGATACGCAGTATTTT
CDR3 protein: CSASLRLAGGPGDTQYF

V gene: TRBV12-3/TRBV12-4
clone size: once
J gene: TRBJ2-7
D gene: .
CDR3 DNA: TGTGCCAGCAGGGTCCCCCGGGTCAACGAGCAGTACTTC
CDR3 protein: CASRVPRVNEQYF

V gene: TRBV20-1
clone size: .
J gene: TRBJ1-2
D gene: TRBD1
CDR3 DNA: TGCAGTGCTAGAGACGGCGGGACAGTTAGTTCTAACTATGGCTACACCTTC
CDR3 protein: CSARDGGTVSSNYGYTF

V gene: TRBV12-3/TRBV12-4
clone size: few
J gene: TRBJ2-3
D gene: .
CDR3 DNA: TGTGCCAGCAGTTTAAGGACTTCTACTCGCACAGATACGCAGTATTTT
CDR3 protein: CASSLRTSTRTDTQYF

V gene: TRBV7-8
clone size: .
J gene: TRBJ2-3
D gene: .
CDR3 DNA: TGTGCCAGCAGCTTTCTCATTATGCGGGGCCCAGATACGCAGTATTTT
CDR3 protein: CASSFLIMRGPDTQYF

V gene: TRBV4-1
clone size: .
J gene: TRBJ2-1
D gene: TRBD2
CDR3 DNA: TGCGCCAGCAGCCAAATCTTTAGCGGGAGGGCCGGCGATGAGCAGTTCTTC
CDR3 protein: CASSQIFSGRAGDEQFF

V gene: TRBV29-1
clone size: .
J gene: TRBJ2-5
D gene: TRBD1
CDR3 DNA: TGCAGCGTTGAGAACCCAGGGGGCACGGAGACCCAGTACTTC
CDR3 protein: CSVENPGGTETQYF

V gene: TRBV20-1
clone size: .
J gene: TRBJ2-1
D gene: .
CDR3 DNA: TGCAGTGCTAGAGACAGGGGAAGCGGCAATGAGCAGTTCTTC
CDR3 protein: CSARDRGSGNEQFF

V gene: TRBV11-2
clone size: .
J gene: TRBJ2-7
D gene: .
CDR3 DNA: TGTGCCAGCAGCTTAGGATGGGAAGGTAGTGCAGCACCCTACGAGCAGTACTTC
CDR3 protein: CASSLGWEGSAAPYEQYF

V gene: TRBV7-6
clone size: .
J gene: TRBJ2-1
D gene: TRBD2
CDR3 DNA: TGTGCCAGCAGCTCCCGGACTAGCGATAATGAGCAGTTCTTC
CDR3 protein: CASSSRTSDNEQFF

V gene: TRBV6-5
clone size: .
J gene: TRBJ1-2
D gene: TRBD1
CDR3 DNA: TGTGCCAGCAGTTATGCCTTGGGACAGGGGGCGCGTTATGGCTACACCTTC
CDR3 protein: CASSYALGQGARYGYTF

V gene: TRBV20-1
clone size: .
J gene: TRBJ2-1
D gene: .
CDR3 DNA: TGCAGTGCTAGAGATGACAGGAGCTCCTACAATGAGCAGTTCTTC
CDR3 protein: CSARDDRSSYNEQFF

V gene: TRBV12-3/TRBV12-4
clone size: few
J gene: TRBJ2-1
D gene: TRBD2
CDR3 DNA: TGTGCCAGCAGTTTGTCCAGCGGGATTGGAAATGAGCAGTTCTTC
CDR3 protein: CASSLSSGIGNEQFF

V gene: TRBV6-6
clone size: few
J gene: TRBJ2-1
D gene: .
CDR3 DNA: TGTGCCAGCCGGGGTAGGGAGCAGTTCTTC
CDR3 protein: CASRGREQFF

V gene: TRBV7-9
clone size: .
J gene: TRBJ2-7
D gene: .
CDR3 DNA: TGTGCCAGCAGCTTCAATAGCGGTGCTGGGTACGAGCAGTACTTC
CDR3 protein: CASSFNSGAGYEQYF

V gene: TRBV27
clone size: .
J gene: TRBJ2-1
D gene: .
CDR3 DNA: TGTGCCAGCAGTTTTGGACTGACCTACAATGAGCAGTTCTTC
CDR3 protein: CASSFGLTYNEQFF

V gene: TRBV20-1
clone size: .
J gene: TRBJ2-3
D gene: .
CDR3 DNA: TGCAGTGCTAGAGACCTACTAGGCACAGATACGCAGTATTTT
CDR3 protein: CSARDLLGTDTQYF

V gene: TRBV6-5
clone size: .
J gene: TRBJ2-3
D gene: TRBD2
CDR3 DNA: TGTGCCAGCATTCGGACGGGGGGTCTAACAGATACGCAGTATTTT
CDR3 protein: CASIRTGGLTDTQYF

V gene: TRBV28
clone size: .
J gene: TRBJ2-7
D gene: .
CDR3 DNA: TGTGCCAGCAGCCCCCAGCTCCTCGACGAGCAGTACTTC
CDR3 protein: CASSPQLLDEQYF

V gene: TRBV3-1
clone size: .
J gene: TRBJ2-5
D gene: .
CDR3 DNA: TGTGCCAGCAGCCAACTACGCCAAGAGACCCAGTACTTC
CDR3 protein: CASSQLRQETQYF